These T cell receptor beta chains were read from a single sample in a study of Graves' ophthalmopathy and Graves' hyperthyroidism. MiXCR was run by TCRdb on the multiplex PCR reads, yielding one entry per CDR3 protein. The data contain about 380,000 distinct CDR3 sequences, over 15% of them singletons. Source material: peripheral blood. These receptors were taken from a woman aged 18-29 years with stable Graves' hyperthyroidism. The CDR3 runs from the conserved cysteine through the conserved F or W. D genes are given only for firm matches. Expanded clones are given a class, and other clones once, few, many or no size at all.

NA	TRBV27	many	TRBJ1-2	CASSPEGVAGYTF	TGTGCCAGCAGTCCCGAGGGGGTAGCTGGCTACACCTTC
NA	TRBV18	many	TRBJ2-7	CASSPTGYYEQYF	TGTGCCAGCTCACCAACAGGCTACTACGAGCAGTACTTC
NA	TRBV6-1	many	TRBJ2-7	CASREQASEQYF	TGTGCCAGCAGGGAACAAGCTAGCGAGCAGTACTTC
TRBD1	TRBV10-3	many	TRBJ1-2	CAINDRDVNYGYTF	TGTGCCATCAACGACAGGGATGTTAACTATGGCTACACCTTC
NA	TRBV6-1	many	TRBJ1-1	CASSEERNRVAFF	TGTGCCAGCAGTGAAGAAAGGAACAGGGTGGCTTTCTTT
TRBD1	TRBV19	many	TRBJ1-5	CASSIGTGVSNQPQHF	TGTGCCAGTAGTATTGGGACAGGGGTTAGCAATCAGCCCCAGCATTTT
NA	TRBV19	many	TRBJ1-3	CASGGGSSGNTIYF	TGTGCCAGTGGGGGAGGGAGCTCTGGAAACACCATATATTTT
TRBD1	TRBV27	many	TRBJ1-6	CASRPLEGQGSPLHF	TGTGCCAGCAGACCCTTGGAGGGACAGGGTTCACCCCTCCACTTT
NA	TRBV6-6	many	TRBJ1-6	CASSYGDSPLHF	TGTGCCAGCAGTTACGGAGATTCACCCCTCCACTTT
NA	TRBV3-1	NA	TRBJ2-5	CASSPNPQETQYF	TGTGCCAGCTCTCCCAATCCCCAAGAGACCCAGTACTTC
NA	TRBV6-5	many	TRBJ1-2	CASSMGEYAAQNYGYTF	TGTGCCAGCAGTATGGGCGAGTATGCAGCACAGAACTATGGCTACACCTTC
NA	TRBV28	NA	TRBJ1-2	CATRMSTNYGYTF	TGTGCCACCAGGATGTCTACTAACTATGGCTACACCTTC
NA	TRBV12-3/TRBV12-4	many	TRBJ1-5	CASSLGLNQPQHF	TGTGCCAGCAGTTTAGGGCTGAATCAGCCCCAGCATTTT
NA	TRBV5-1	many	TRBJ2-7	CASSFTGEAYEQYF	TGCGCCAGCAGCTTCACAGGAGAAGCCTACGAGCAGTACTTC
TRBD1	TRBV20-1	many	TRBJ1-5	CSALTGGGGNQPQHF	TGCAGTGCATTAACAGGGGGTGGTGGCAATCAGCCCCAGCATTTT
NA	TRBV12-3/TRBV12-4	many	TRBJ1-3	CASQYGPSGNTIYF	TGTGCCAGCCAATACGGTCCCTCTGGAAACACCATATATTTT
NA	TRBV5-4	NA	TRBJ1-2	CASSLGRDLTNYGYTF	TGTGCCAGCAGCTTGGGTCGGGACCTCACTAACTATGGCTACACCTTC
NA	TRBV6-2/TRBV6-3	many	TRBJ2-5	CASRPPRLGPQETQYF	TGTGCCAGCAGACCACCCAGATTAGGCCCGCAAGAGACCCAGTACTTC
TRBD2	TRBV29-1	many	TRBJ2-5	CSVEEAGVKTQYF	TGCAGCGTTGAAGAGGCGGGGGTGAAGACCCAGTACTTC
NA	TRBV2	many	TRBJ2-2	CASSAFKGTGELFF	TGTGCCAGCAGTGCTTTTAAGGGCACCGGGGAGCTGTTTTTT
NA	TRBV6-2/TRBV6-3	many	TRBJ1-6	CASSHLGGKSPLHF	TGTGCCAGCAGTCATCTGGGGGGCAAATCACCCCTCCACTTT
TRBD2	TRBV2	few	TRBJ2-3	CASTLAGATDTQYF	TGTGCCAGCACGCTAGCGGGGGCCACAGATACGCAGTATTTT
TRBD2	TRBV25-1	many	TRBJ2-4	CASSDTGGPTNIQYF	TGTGCCAGCAGTGATACGGGGGGGCCGACGAACATTCAGTACTTC
TRBD1	TRBV19	many	TRBJ1-1	CASSYSGQGWTEAFF	TGTGCCAGTAGTTATTCGGGACAGGGGTGGACTGAAGCTTTCTTT
NA	TRBV2	few	TRBJ2-2	CASSEQGHGELFF	TGTGCCAGCAGTGAACAGGGGCACGGGGAGCTGTTTTTT
NA	TRBV6-5	many	TRBJ1-2	CASSYSGHTPNYGYTF	TGTGCCAGCAGTTACTCGGGACATACTCCAAACTATGGCTACACCTTC
NA	TRBV12-3/TRBV12-4	many	TRBJ1-6	CASSPGKGTYNSPLHF	TGTGCCAGCAGTCCGGGAAAGGGCACCTATAATTCACCCCTCCACTTT
NA	TRBV20-1	NA	TRBJ2-7	CSASEIGYEQYF	TGCAGTGCTAGCGAGATAGGCTACGAGCAGTACTTC
NA	TRBV10-2	many	TRBJ1-1	CASSRDIYTEAFF	TGCGCCAGCAGCCGGGACATTTACACTGAAGCTTTCTTT
TRBD1	TRBV18	NA	TRBJ1-6	CASSPQGQGTSPLHF	TGTGCCAGCTCACCACAGGGACAGGGTACTTCACCCCTCCACTTT
NA	TRBV6-5	many	TRBJ1-2	CASSSKGAGYGYTF	TGTGCCAGCAGTTCCAAGGGTGCCGGCTATGGCTACACCTTC
NA	TRBV11-2	NA	TRBJ2-5	CASSPRPPQETQYF	TGTGCCAGCAGCCCCAGACCCCCCCAAGAGACCCAGTACTTC
NA	TRBV30	NA	TRBJ1-5	CAWSVGGASQPQHF	TGTGCCTGGAGTGTTGGGGGGGCAAGTCAGCCCCAGCATTTT
TRBD1	TRBV6-5	many	TRBJ2-7	CASRGTGIGFEQYF	TGTGCCAGCAGAGGGACAGGGATAGGATTCGAGCAGTACTTC
TRBD2	TRBV6-5	NA	TRBJ2-5	CASSSWGGQETQYF	TGTGCCAGCAGTTCTTGGGGGGGCCAAGAGACCCAGTACTTC
NA	TRBV4-1	few	TRBJ2-3	CASSQVAGDTLRADTQYF	TGCGCCAGCAGCCAAGTGGCGGGGGACACTCTAAGGGCAGATACGCAGTATTTT
NA	TRBV5-1	NA	TRBJ1-2	CASGDGPNYGYTF	TGCGCCAGCGGGGACGGACCTAACTATGGCTACACCTTC
NA	TRBV27	NA	TRBJ2-7	CASSTGFSATSYEQYF	TGTGCCAGCAGTACCGGGTTTTCTGCCACCTCCTACGAGCAGTACTTC
TRBD1	TRBV5-1	NA	TRBJ1-1	CASSWGRGQSVTEAFF	TGCGCCAGCAGCTGGGGCAGGGGGCAGTCGGTCACTGAAGCTTTCTTT
TRBD1	TRBV6-5	many	TRBJ1-2	CASSYGPYDRGYGYTF	TGTGCCAGCAGTTACGGGCCCTATGACAGGGGCTATGGCTACACCTTC
TRBD2	TRBV27	many	TRBJ2-5	CASRLAGQQETQYF	TGTGCCAGCAGGCTAGCGGGGCAACAAGAGACCCAGTACTTC
NA	TRBV5-1	many	TRBJ1-2	CASSFDRSYGYTF	TGTGCCAGCAGTTTCGACAGGAGCTATGGCTACACCTTC
NA	TRBV12-3/TRBV12-4	many	TRBJ2-7	CASSLRIEGPVAEQYF	TGTGCCAGCAGTTTAAGAATAGAGGGGCCCGTTGCCGAGCAGTACTTC
NA	TRBV20-1	many	TRBJ2-7	CSARWGVDEQYF	TGCAGTGCTAGATGGGGGGTCGACGAGCAGTACTTC